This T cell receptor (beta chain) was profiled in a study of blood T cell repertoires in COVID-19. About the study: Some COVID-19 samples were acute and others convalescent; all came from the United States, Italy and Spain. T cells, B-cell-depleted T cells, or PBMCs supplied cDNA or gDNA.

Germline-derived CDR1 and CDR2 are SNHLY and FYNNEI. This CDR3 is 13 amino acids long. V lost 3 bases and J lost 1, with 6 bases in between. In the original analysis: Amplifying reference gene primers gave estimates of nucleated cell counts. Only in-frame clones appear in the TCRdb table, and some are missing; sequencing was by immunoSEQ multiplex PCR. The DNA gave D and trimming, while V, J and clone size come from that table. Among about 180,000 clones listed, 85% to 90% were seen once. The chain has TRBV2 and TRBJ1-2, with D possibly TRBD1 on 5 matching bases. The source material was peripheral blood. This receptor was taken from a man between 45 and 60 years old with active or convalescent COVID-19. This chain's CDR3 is CASSDQGNYGYTF. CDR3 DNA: TGTGCCAGCAGTGATCAGGGTAACTATGGCTACACCTTC.